The 20 T cell receptor beta chains below were found in one sample sequenced in a study of T cell responses to AZD1222 COVID-19 vaccine (dated by TCRdb to the early 2020s). The time point tag for this specimen amounts to: baseline before first vaccination. Library creation used the immunoSEQ multiplex PCR assay. TCRdb holds this immuneACCESS table with in-frame rearrangements only. Some clones are missing; in checked studies, unresolved V genes explain under half, and the rest has no known cause. In this sample the table shows about 53,000 clones, around 84% of which occur a single time. The top ten clones comprise more than 20% of the sample. Here the sequenced sample was peripheral blood, taken on day 0 of AZD1222 vaccination. The receptors stem from an adult in good health.

This clone occurred once. V gene TRBV11-2 combines with J gene TRBJ2-3; 8 nucleotides match TRBD1. The V and J ends lost 5 bases and 4 bases, in that order; junction bases with no gene match: 8. From germline, CDR1 is SGHAT and CDR2 FQNNGV. The CDR3 sequence is 15 residues long. CDR3 residues: CASSLQGEGSDTQYF. DNA for the CDR3: TGTGCCAGCAGCCTACAGGGGGAAGGATCAGATACGCAGTATTTT.

The rearrangement uses TRBV6-2 or TRBV6-3 and TRBJ2-3; 8 bases map to TRBD2. Germline V gene lookup returns CDR1 MNHEY and CDR2 SVGEGT. After removal of 1 base from V and 1 base from J, the junction contained 1 base not matched to a gene. The CDR3 has 15 amino acids. Here the CDR3 reads CASSYLLAGTDTQYF. CDR3 DNA: TGTGCCAGCAGTTACTTACTAGCGGGCACAGATACGCAGTATTTT.

V is TRBV5-1 and J is TRBJ2-3, with 13 bases aligning to TRBD2. Germline CDR1 SGHRS, CDR2 YFSETQ. Germline trimming cut 4 bases from V and 6 bases from J; bases unmatched to any gene: 8. The CDR3 spans 16 residues. The CDR3 reads CASSASLAGGPDTQYF. The DNA for the CDR3 is TGCGCCAGCAGCGCATCACTAGCGGGAGGGCCTGATACGCAGTATTTT.

V is TRBV15 and J is TRBJ1-6; D is unresolved. The CDR3 has 14 amino acids. Trimming removed 1 base at V and 5 bases at J, with 6 bases between. In germline, CDR1 is LNHNV, CDR2 YYDKDF (reference sequence). CDR3 coding DNA: TGTGCCACCAGCAGAGGGCAGGATAATTCACCCCTCCACTTT. Protein: CATSRGQDNSPLHF.

The chain has TRBV6-2 or TRBV6-3 and TRBJ1-5, with TRBD1 identical over 7 bases. This CDR3 comprises 15 residues. CDR1 MNHEY and CDR2 SVGEGT come from the germline V gene. Unmatched junction bases numbered 10, after V lost 6 bases and J lost 5 bases. This chain's CDR3 is CASRPILDRDQPQHF. CDR3 nucleotide sequence: TGTGCCAGCAGGCCTATCCTCGACAGGGATCAGCCCCAGCATTTT.

The chain recombines TRBV5-6 with TRBJ2-5; tentative D call: TRBD1 (5 bases). V was pared by 4 bases and J by 5 bases, with 18 bases between. The V gene's germline CDR1 is SGHDT and CDR2 YYEEEE. The CDR3 totals 15 residues. The CDR3 is CASSPLFRAQETQYF. CDR3 in DNA: TGTGCCAGCAGCCCCCTTTTCAGGGCCCAGGAGACCCAGTACTTC. Complete variable domain (other parts from reference TRBV5-6 and TRBJ2-5): DAGVTQSPTHLIKTRGQQVTLRCSPKSGHDTVSWYQQALGQGPQFIFQYYEEEERQRGNFPDRFSGHQFPNYSSELNVNALLLGDSALYLCASSPLFRAQETQYFGPGTRLLVL.

J is TRBJ2-5 and V is TRBV19, with D perhaps TRBD1 (6 bases). The germline V gene encodes CDR1 LNHDA and CDR2 SQIVND (reference sequence). Trimming took off 10 bases at V and 5 bases at J, with 17 bases between the two ends. This CDR3 is built from 13 residues. CDR3 loop: CATSPDSLETQYF. The CDR3 region has the DNA TGTGCCACCTCCCCGGACAGCCTGGAGACCCAGTACTTC.

This clone showed up just a few times. The genes are TRBV3-1 (or the pseudogene TRBV3-2) and TRBJ1-1; 7 bases map to TRBD1. Germline assignment: CDR1 LGHDT and CDR2 YNNKEL (reference sequence). The ends lost 3 bases at V and 2 bases at J; junction bases unmatched: 6. The CDR3 contains 15 residues. The CDR3 DNA sequence: TGTGCCAGCAGCCAGCCCACAGGGGAAAACACTGAAGCTTTCTTT. Its translation: CASSQPTGENTEAFF.

About this clone: Additional DNA sequences in this sample encode the identical CDR3. The J gene is TRBJ1-5, the V gene TRBV7-2, with D tentatively TRBD1 (6 bases). The CDR3 consists of 15 residues. Trimming shortened V by 1 base and J by 2 bases, and 9 bases separated the two germline ends. The germline V gene has CDR1 SGHTA and CDR2 FQGNSA. The DNA of the CDR3 is TGTGCCAGCAGCTTAGTAGGGGGTGGCAATCAGCCCCAGCATTTT. Amino acid sequence: CASSLVGGGNQPQHF.

The chain couples TRBV7-9 to TRBJ1-2, with unresolved D. The CDR3 sequence is 14 residues long. The germline CDR1 and CDR2 sequences are SEHNR and FQNEAQ (reference sequence). Trimming cost V 4 bases and J 2 bases, with 11 bases left between them. CDR3 sequence (DNA): TGTGCCAGCAGCTCCCTAGGCGGAAACTATGGCTACACCTTC. This sequence encodes CASSSLGGNYGYTF.

A single count supports this clone. The chain recombines TRBV6-5 with TRBJ2-7, with TRBD2 as a possible D gene (5 bases). Trimming shortened V by 6 bases and J by 6 bases, and 15 bases separated the two germline ends. The germline CDR1 and CDR2 sequences are MNHEY and SVGAGI. The CDR3 consists of 13 residues. This chain's CDR3 is CASSYPGTSEQYF. The CDR3 region has the DNA TGTGCCAGCAGCTATCCGGGAACAAGCGAGCAGTACTTC.

This chain uses TRBV4-1 with TRBJ2-7; TRBD1 aligns across 7 bases. CDR3 length: 16 amino acids. V lost 0 bases and J lost 4; bases outside the gene matches: 9. Germline CDR1 MGHRA, CDR2 YSYEKL. This CDR3 reads CASSQDPGTDSYEQYF. CDR3 coding DNA: TGCGCCAGCAGCCAAGACCCCGGGACAGATAGTTACGAGCAGTACTTC.

This CDR3 reads CASSYSGGGGTEAFF. DNA of the CDR3: TGCGCCAGCAGCTACTCGGGGGGAGGTGGAACTGAAGCTTTCTTT. This chain links TRBV4-3 with TRBJ1-1; the D gene is possibly TRBD1 (5 bases). This CDR3 is built from 15 residues. The germline V gene encodes CDR1 LGHNA and CDR2 YSLEER. With 5 bases removed from V and 5 bases from J, the gap between germline ends came to 18 bases.

V usage is TRBV29-1 and J usage is TRBJ2-7; D is unclear. CDR3 length equals 12 residues. Germline CDR1 SQVTM, CDR2 ANQGSEA. V was clipped by 2 bases and J by 2 bases, with 7 bases between them. The CDR3 loop reads CSVEMQPYEQYF. For the CDR3, the DNA is TGCAGCGTTGAAATGCAGCCCTACGAGCAGTACTTC.

This clone occurred once. V usage is TRBV7-3 and J usage is TRBJ2-2; a possible D gene is TRBD2 (5 bases). From germline, CDR1 is SGHTA and CDR2 FQGTGA. V gave up 6 bases and J gave up 4 bases, with 12 bases separating them. This CDR3 is built from 14 residues. The DNA for the CDR3 is TGTGCCAGCAGGCCGGACTCCTCCACCGGGGAGCTGTTTTTT. This sequence encodes CASRPDSSTGELFF.

Here the CDR3 DNA reads TGTGCCATCAGTGGACAGCTCTCCTACAATGAGCAGTTCTTC. Encoded protein: CAISGQLSYNEQFF. This rearrangement joins TRBV10-3 to TRBJ2-1, with D perhaps matching TRBD1 (5 bases). The CDR3 has 14 amino acids. Germline V gene sequence: CDR1 ENHRY, CDR2 SYGVKD. With 4 bases removed from V and 0 bases from J, the gap between germline ends came to 7 bases.

The J gene is TRBJ2-3, the V gene TRBV18; possible D gene TRBD2, 5 bases. With 3 bases removed from V and 3 bases from J, the gap between germline ends came to 13 bases. The CDR3 has 15 residues. Germline CDR1 KGHSH, CDR2 LQKENI. In nucleotides, the CDR3 is TGTGCCAGCTCACCTACTAGTGGTAGGACAGATACGCAGTATTTT. Translating gives CASSPTSGRTDTQYF.

The chain employs TRBV30 and TRBJ1-6; no clear D. The germline V gene encodes CDR1 GTSNPN and CDR2 SVGIG (reference sequence). The germline V and J ends were trimmed by 2 bases and 6 bases, with 11 bases remaining between them. The CDR3 extends over 14 amino acids. CDR3 sequence reads: CAWSLSLFNSPLHF. The CDR3 bases are TGTGCCTGGAGTTTGTCACTTTTTAATTCACCCCTCCACTTT.

The gene calls are TRBV14 and TRBJ1-2; possible D gene TRBD1, 5 bases. Germline CDR1 and CDR2: SGHDN and FVKESK. This CDR3 contains 13 residues. V dropped 1 base and J dropped 4 bases, with 7 bases sitting between them. The CDR3 here is CASSQGGSYGYTF. The CDR3 DNA reads as TGTGCCAGCAGCCAAGGGGGGTCCTATGGCTACACCTTC. Variable domain in full (rest from reference TRBV14 and TRBJ1-2): EAGVTQFPSHSVIEKGQTVTLRCDPISGHDNLYWYRRVMGKEIKFLLHFVKESKQDESGMPNNRFLAERTGGTYSTLKVQPAELEDSGVYFCASSQGGSYGYTFGSGTRLTVV.

This rearrangement joins TRBV30 to TRBJ1-6; tentatively, D is TRBD1 (5 bases). The germline gives CDR1 GTSNPN, CDR2 SVGIG (reference sequence). The ends were cut back, 8 bases at V and 9 bases at J, with 20 bases in the middle. This CDR3 has 14 amino acids. CDR3 DNA sequence: TGTGCCGTCCGTGGGACCGCACGAGGTTCACCCCTCCACTTT. Translated, it gives CAVRGTARGSPLHF.